These T cell receptor beta chains were read from a single sample in a study of vaccination effects on CD4 cells after COVID-19. The data were produced by immunoSEQ multiplex PCR, yet TCRdb's version contains in-frame clones alone and is incomplete. This sample has about 73,000 clones, with roughly 74% found just once. Their specific antigens are unknown. The material was CD4+ T cells from PBMCs cultured with HCoV-NL63 spike peptides, obtained before COVID-19 vaccination. Receptors were obtained from a human donor who received a COVID-19 vaccine. The CDR3 runs from the conserved cysteine through the conserved F or W. D genes are given only for firm matches. For some rows the clone size is stated as once, few or many, or as a class when expanded; others skip it.

V	size	D	J	length	CDR3	DNA
TRBV5-1	.	TRBD1	TRBJ2-1	17	CASSVEGTGGLYNEQFF	TGCGCCAGCAGCGTAGAGGGTACAGGGGGCTTGTACAATGAGCAGTTCTTC
TRBV6-5	.	.	TRBJ1-2	13	CASSQRTEAGYTF	TGTGCCAGCAGCCAAAGGACAGAAGCTGGCTACACCTTC
TRBV27	.	.	TRBJ1-1	14	CASSYLGKKTEAFF	TGTGCCAGCAGTTACTTGGGGAAAAAAACTGAAGCTTTCTTT
TRBV5-1	.	.	TRBJ2-5	15	CASSLWTDRQETQYF	TGCGCCAGCAGCCTTTGGACAGACCGTCAAGAGACCCAGTACTTC
TRBV18	.	TRBD1	TRBJ1-2	14	CASSSGQGNYGYTF	TGTGCCAGCTCATCAGGACAGGGGAACTATGGCTACACCTTC
TRBV5-1	.	.	TRBJ2-3	16	CASSLEARSSTDTQYF	TGCGCCAGCAGCTTGGAGGCTCGCTCTAGCACAGATACGCAGTATTTT
TRBV27	medium-sized	TRBD1	TRBJ1-6	17	CASRSTGELSYNSPLHF	TGTGCCAGCAGGTCTACAGGGGAGCTGTCCTATAATTCACCCCTCCACTTT
TRBV3-1/TRBV3-2	few	TRBD1	TRBJ1-2	14	CASSQAQGRRSYTF	TGTGCCAGCAGCCAAGCACAGGGGAGGCGTAGCTACACCTTC
TRBV2	.	.	TRBJ2-1	10	CASGRNEQFF	TGTGCCAGCGGCCGTAATGAGCAGTTCTTC
TRBV5-6	.	.	TRBJ1-2	14	CASSPLGGGNGYTF	TGTGCCAGCAGCCCCCTGGGGGGAGGCAATGGCTACACCTTC
TRBV29-1	.	.	TRBJ2-5	12	CSVDKGQETQYF	TGCAGCGTTGATAAGGGACAAGAGACCCAGTACTTC